The present T cell receptor (beta chain) was sequenced within a study of T cell responses to AZD1222 COVID-19 vaccine (dated by TCRdb to about 2021). The study in broad terms: Because spike-specific TCR depth and breadth did not differ between the two schedules, AZD1222 recipients who got a second dose at roughly 4 weeks were pooled with those who got a second dose at roughly 12 weeks. Enrollment into the trials was organized by age into subgroups of 18-55, 56-69 and 70-plus years, and those subgroups contained roughly 160, 29 and 62 TCR-sequenced participants, respectively. A total of 230 to 250 trial participants underwent TCR sequencing, of whom some 210 received two doses of AZD1222 and roughly 25 received two doses of the MenACWY control vaccine.

On the study overall, not on this receptor specifically: The 56-69-year group was small, and its depth increase did not reach significance, likely because of low power. Most participants were white British and females outnumbered males, and the authors suggested that clonal diversity may have been underestimated. After two AZD1222 doses, spike-specific TCR breadth and depth were significantly higher than at day 0 and than in MenACWY recipients. CD4 TCRs associated with the vaccine covered the entire spike protein, and the dominant responses were in regions 160-218 and 743-854. Reportedly, close to half of the unique spike-specific TCRs recognized epitopes lying outside the regions that are mutated in the B.1.351 and B.1.1.7 variants. Because no samples from the day 14 peak response were available, repertoires could be characterized only after the peak T cell response. Conclusions about previously exposed vaccinees are limited because only five to seven AZD1222 recipients were SARS-CoV-2 seropositive at baseline.

The V and J ends are trimmed by 3 bases and 5 bases, leaving 3 bases between them. The germline V gene specifies KGHSH as CDR1 and LQKENI as CDR2. The CDR3, cysteine through phenylalanine, is 11 amino acids long. The retained sequence is limited to the CDR3, 33 bases, with the frame set at the first base. The time point label corresponds to: baseline before first vaccination. Vaccinee samples were obtained from the UK trials COV001 and COV002, which included a single-blind randomized controlled phase 2/3 trial of AZD1222 (ChAdOx1 nCoV-19) in healthy adults. Trial participant PBMC samples were collected at day 0 and day 28 after the second dose for TCRbeta chain sequencing. In its sample, this clone was seen once. It has no known antigen specificity. Per-base quality was not reported, and no clone a single base away is much larger than it. The sample contains more than one DNA sequence encoding this CDR3.

The CDR3 regions of human TCRbeta chains were subjected to immunosequencing. The authors' pipeline ran thus. Repertoire TCRs were matched against a reference library of SARS-CoV-2-specific TCRs generated with the MIRA antigen-specificity platform. Breadth was defined as the fraction of unique TCRs that were SARS-CoV-2-associated. Depth was defined as the fraction of total T cells that were SARS-CoV-2-associated. Using the MIRA data, each spike-specific TCR was mapped to the spike region that the TCR reacts to and placed in a CD4 or CD8 class. Log10-transformed breadth and depth values were compared by one-way ANOVA with Sidak's multiple comparisons tests. TCRdb retrieved this table from immuneACCESS and kept in-frame rearrangements only. Not all clones are present; in checked studies, unresolved V genes account for under half, and no reason is known for the remainder. The DNA gave D and trimming, while V, J and clone size come from that table. The sample table holds about 110,000 clones, of which about 86% were seen once. Together, the top ten hold 3% to 4% of the sample.

This receptor was obtained from an adult in good health. The source was peripheral blood, collected on day 0 of AZD1222 vaccination. The chain uses TRBV18 and TRBJ2-3; the D gene cannot be resolved reliably. The CDR3 here reads CASSPGDTQYF. Here is the DNA: TGTGCCAGCTCACCCGGAGATACGCAGTATTTT. The variable domain in full, with residues beyond the CDR3 obtained from the reference TRBV18 and TRBJ2-3 genes, is NAGVMQNPRHLVRRRGQEARLRCSPMKGHSHVYWYRQLPEEGLKFMVYLQKENIIDESGMPKERFSAEFPKEGPSILRIQQVVRGDSAAYFCASSPGDTQYFGPGTRLTVL.